The clone carrying this T cell receptor (beta chain) occurred a few times. Its matching antigen is unknown. A multiplex PCR was run with 60 Vbeta primers and 13 Jbeta primers. The repertoire was sequenced with immunoSEQ multiplex PCR; TCRdb's copy has only in-frame clones and lacks some. The data hold 200,000 to 250,000 clones, with 76% observed a single time. This sample was taken from a study of cytomegalovirus exposure and HLA in healthy donors. Study-level findings and limits: The study put some 150 TCR beta chains on its list as cytomegalovirus-associated. The study reported that TCR beta sequences accurately predicted HLA-A and HLA-B alleles in most subjects.

Germline CDR1 and CDR2: SGHRS and YFSETQ. V was pared by 4 bases and J by 8 bases, with 9 bases between. The length of the CDR3 is 11 residues. Sequencing used PBMCs. This TCR came from a man aged 18 to 29 in good health and CMV-seronegative. The genes are TRBV5-1 and TRBJ1-1, with D possibly being TRBD1 (5 bases). CDR3 DNA: TGCGCCAGCAGCGGGGCTTTAGAAGCTTTCTTT. Protein: CASSGALEAFF.